The sequence of this T cell receptor beta chain was determined in a study of cytomegalovirus exposure and HLA in healthy donors. Findings of the study overall: One cluster of highly shared sequence variants probably arose as a sequencing artifact. Researchers reported in a later analysis that a missense DCLRE1C variant was tied to TCR beta V- and J-gene trimming.

On this clone itself: The antigen is undetermined.

V was trimmed by 4 bases and J by 1 base, leaving 14 bases between them. Germline CDR1 LNHDA, CDR2 SQIVND (reference sequence). This CDR3 spans 15 amino acids. With 60 Vbeta and 13 Jbeta primers, the PCR was carried out. Original data processing: Around 11 million of some 80 million unique TCR beta chains were shared, per a later count. Clones were read by immunoSEQ multiplex PCR, and TCRdb kept only the in-frame ones, dropping some. That table gives V, J and clone size, and the DNA gave D and trimming. The sample contains tens of thousands of clones, around four fifths of which appear only once. The rearrangement links TRBV19 to TRBJ2-7, with a weak D call TRBD1 (6 bases). What was sequenced was PBMCs. The source of this sequence is a woman aged 18-29 years in good health and CMV-seropositive. CDR3 protein: CASSTYSDSSYEQYF. CDR3 coding DNA: TGTGCCAGTAGTACTTACTCGGACAGTTCCTACGAGCAGTACTTC.